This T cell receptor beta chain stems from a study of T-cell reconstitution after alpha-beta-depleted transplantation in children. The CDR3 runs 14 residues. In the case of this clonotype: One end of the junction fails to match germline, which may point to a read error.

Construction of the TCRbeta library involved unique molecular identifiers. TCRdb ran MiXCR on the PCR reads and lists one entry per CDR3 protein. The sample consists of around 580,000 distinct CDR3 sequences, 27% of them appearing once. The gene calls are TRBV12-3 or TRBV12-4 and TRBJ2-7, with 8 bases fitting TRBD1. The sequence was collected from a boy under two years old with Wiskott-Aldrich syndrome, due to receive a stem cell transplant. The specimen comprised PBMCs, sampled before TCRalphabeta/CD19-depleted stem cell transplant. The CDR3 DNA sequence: TGTGCCAGCAGTTTATCCCAACAGGGGGTTATCGCGGACTTC. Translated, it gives CASSLSQQGVIADF.